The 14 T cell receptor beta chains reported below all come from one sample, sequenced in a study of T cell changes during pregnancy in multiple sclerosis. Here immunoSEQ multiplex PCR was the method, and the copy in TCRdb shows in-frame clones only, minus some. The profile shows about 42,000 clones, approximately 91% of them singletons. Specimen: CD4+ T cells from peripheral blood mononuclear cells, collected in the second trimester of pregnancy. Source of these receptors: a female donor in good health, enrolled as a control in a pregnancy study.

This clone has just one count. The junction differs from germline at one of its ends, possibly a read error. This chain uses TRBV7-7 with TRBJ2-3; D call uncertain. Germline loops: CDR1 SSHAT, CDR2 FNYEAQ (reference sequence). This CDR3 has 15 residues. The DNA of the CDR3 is TGTGCTAGCAGCAACGGCGTTCGACTCACAGATACGCAGTATTTT. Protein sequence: CASSNGVRLTDTQYF.

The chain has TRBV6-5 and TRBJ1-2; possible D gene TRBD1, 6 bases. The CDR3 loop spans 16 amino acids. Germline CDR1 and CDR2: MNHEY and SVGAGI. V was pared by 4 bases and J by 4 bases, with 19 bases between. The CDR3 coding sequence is TGTGCCAGCAGTTCCCTCCTCACAGGGTGGGGCTATGGCTACACCTTC. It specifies CASSSLLTGWGYGYTF.

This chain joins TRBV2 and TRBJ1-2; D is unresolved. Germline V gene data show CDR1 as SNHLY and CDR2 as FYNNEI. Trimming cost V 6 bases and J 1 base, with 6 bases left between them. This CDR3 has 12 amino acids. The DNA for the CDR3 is TGTGCCAGCAGGGGAGATAACTATGGCTACACCTTC. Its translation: CASRGDNYGYTF.

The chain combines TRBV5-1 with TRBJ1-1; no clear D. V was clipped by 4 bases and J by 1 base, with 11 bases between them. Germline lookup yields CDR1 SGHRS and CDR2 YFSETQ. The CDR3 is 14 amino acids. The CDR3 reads CASSPDSTNTEAFF. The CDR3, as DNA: TGCGCCAGCAGCCCAGACTCGACGAACACTGAAGCTTTCTTT.

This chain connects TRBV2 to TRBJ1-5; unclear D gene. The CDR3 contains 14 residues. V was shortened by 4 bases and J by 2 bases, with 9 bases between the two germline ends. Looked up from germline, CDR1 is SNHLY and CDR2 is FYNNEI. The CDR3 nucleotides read TGTGCCAGCAGTGGCGGGAATGGCAATCAGCCCCAGCATTTT. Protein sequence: CASSGGNGNQPQHF.

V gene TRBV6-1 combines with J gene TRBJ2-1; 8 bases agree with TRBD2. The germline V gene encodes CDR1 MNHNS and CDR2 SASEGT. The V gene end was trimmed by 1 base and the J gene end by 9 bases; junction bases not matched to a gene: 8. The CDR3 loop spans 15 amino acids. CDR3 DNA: TGTGCCAGCAGTGAAGTGGACGGGGGGGTCGGTGAGCAGTTCTTC. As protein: CASSEVDGGVGEQFF.

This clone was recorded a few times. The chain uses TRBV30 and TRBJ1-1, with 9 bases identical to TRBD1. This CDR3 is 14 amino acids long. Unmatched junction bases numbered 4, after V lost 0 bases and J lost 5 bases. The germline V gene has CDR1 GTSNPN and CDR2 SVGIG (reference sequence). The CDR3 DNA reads TGTGCCTGGAGTGTACGGGACAGGGATACTGAAGCTTTCTTT. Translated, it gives CAWSVRDRDTEAFF.

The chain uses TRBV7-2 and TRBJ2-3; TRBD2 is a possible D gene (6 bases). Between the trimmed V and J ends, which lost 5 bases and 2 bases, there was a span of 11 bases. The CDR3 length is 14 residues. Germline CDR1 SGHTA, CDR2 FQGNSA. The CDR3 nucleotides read TGTGCCAGCAGCGATAGCGGAATCACAGATACGCAGTATTTT. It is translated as CASSDSGITDTQYF.

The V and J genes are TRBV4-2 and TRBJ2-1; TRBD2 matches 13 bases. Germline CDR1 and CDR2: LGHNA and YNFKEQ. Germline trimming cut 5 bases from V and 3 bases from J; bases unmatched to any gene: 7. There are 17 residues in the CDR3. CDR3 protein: CASSSRRLAGGYNEQFF. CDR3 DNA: TGTGCCAGCAGCTCCCGCCGACTAGCGGGAGGCTACAATGAGCAGTTCTTC.

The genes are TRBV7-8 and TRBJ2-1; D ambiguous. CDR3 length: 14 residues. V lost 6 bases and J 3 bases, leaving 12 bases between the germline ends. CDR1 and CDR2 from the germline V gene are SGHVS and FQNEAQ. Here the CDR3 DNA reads TGTGCCAGCAGAGACTTTCGTGGCTACAATGAGCAGTTCTTC. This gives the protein CASRDFRGYNEQFF.

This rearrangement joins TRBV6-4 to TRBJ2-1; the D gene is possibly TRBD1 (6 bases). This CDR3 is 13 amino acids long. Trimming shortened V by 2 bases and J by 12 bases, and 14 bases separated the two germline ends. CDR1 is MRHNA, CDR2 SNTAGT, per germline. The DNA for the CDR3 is TGTGCCAGCAGTGACCGGCTCCAAGGGGGGCAGTTCTTC. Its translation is CASSDRLQGGQFF.

The CDR3 coding sequence is TGTGCCAGTAAGACAGGGACATTGTACAATGAGCAGTTCTTC. This sequence encodes CASKTGTLYNEQFF. The chain uses TRBV19 and TRBJ2-1; 7 positions match TRBD1. The J segment lost 4 bases and the V segment lost 7 bases, leaving 7 bases of the junction unmatched. There are 14 residues in the CDR3. The germline V gene encodes CDR1 LNHDA and CDR2 SQIVND (reference sequence).

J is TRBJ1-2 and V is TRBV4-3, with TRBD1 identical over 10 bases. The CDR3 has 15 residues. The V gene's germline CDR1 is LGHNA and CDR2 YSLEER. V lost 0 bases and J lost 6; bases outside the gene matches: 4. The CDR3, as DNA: TGCGCCAGCAGCCAAGAGACAGGGGGCGTTCATGGCTACACCTTC. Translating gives CASSQETGGVHGYTF.

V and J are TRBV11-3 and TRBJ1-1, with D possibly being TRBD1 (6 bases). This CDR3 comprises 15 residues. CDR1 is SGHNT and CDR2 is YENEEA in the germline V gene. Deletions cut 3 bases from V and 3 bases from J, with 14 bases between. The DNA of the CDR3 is TGTGCCAGCAGCTTCTTACTGACAGGATACACTGAAGCTTTCTTT. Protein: CASSFLLTGYTEAFF.